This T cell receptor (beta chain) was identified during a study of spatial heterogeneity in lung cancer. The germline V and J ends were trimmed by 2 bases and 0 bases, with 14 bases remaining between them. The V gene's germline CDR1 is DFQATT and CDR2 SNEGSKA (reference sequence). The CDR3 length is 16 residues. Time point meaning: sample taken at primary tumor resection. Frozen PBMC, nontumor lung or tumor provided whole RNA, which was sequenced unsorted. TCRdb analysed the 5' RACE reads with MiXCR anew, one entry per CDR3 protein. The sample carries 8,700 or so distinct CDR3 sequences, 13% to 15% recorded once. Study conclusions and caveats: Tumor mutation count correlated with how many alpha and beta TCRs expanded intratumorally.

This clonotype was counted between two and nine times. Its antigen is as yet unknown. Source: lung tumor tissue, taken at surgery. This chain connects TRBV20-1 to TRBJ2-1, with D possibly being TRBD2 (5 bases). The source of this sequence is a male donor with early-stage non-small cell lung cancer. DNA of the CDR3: TGCAGTGCTAGAACTTCTGGCGGGTTCTCCTACAATGAGCAGTTCTTC. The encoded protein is CSARTSGGFSYNEQFF.